This TCR beta chain derives from a study of cytomegalovirus exposure and HLA in healthy donors. This clone occurred a few times. The CDR3 is 15 residues long. V lost 7 bases and J 4 bases, leaving 17 bases between the germline ends. Germline V gives CDR1 MNHNS, CDR2 SASEGT. Primers for the PCR totalled 60 Vbeta and 13 Jbeta. The assay was immunoSEQ multiplex PCR, and TCRdb's table has in-frame clones only and misses some. The sample carries about 180,000 clones, approximately 82% recorded once. The gene calls are TRBV6-1 and TRBJ1-5; the D gene is possibly TRBD1 (6 bases). Sequenced: PBMCs. This clonotype originated in a woman aged 25 to 39 in good health and CMV-seronegative. Here the CDR3 reads CASMKNRERNQPQHF. DNA for the CDR3: TGTGCCAGCATGAAGAACAGGGAGAGGAATCAGCCCCAGCATTTT.